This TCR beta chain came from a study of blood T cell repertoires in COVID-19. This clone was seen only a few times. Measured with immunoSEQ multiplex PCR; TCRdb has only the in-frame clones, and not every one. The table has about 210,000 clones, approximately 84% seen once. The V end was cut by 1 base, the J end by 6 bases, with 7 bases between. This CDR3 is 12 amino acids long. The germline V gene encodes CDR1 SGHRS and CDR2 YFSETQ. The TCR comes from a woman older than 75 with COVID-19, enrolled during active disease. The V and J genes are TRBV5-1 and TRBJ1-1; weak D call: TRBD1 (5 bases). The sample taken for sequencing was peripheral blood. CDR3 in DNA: TGCGCCAGCAGCTTGTCGGGGGCTGAAGCTTTCTTT. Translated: CASSLSGAEAFF.